These 27 T cell receptor beta chains were all obtained from the same sample, sequenced in a study of shared clonotypes between healthy human individuals. Profiling relied on immunoSEQ multiplex PCR, and the TCRdb table lists in-frame clones only, not all of them. In the table there are 600,000 to 700,000 clones, around 73% of which are singletons. Sequenced input: memory CD4+ T cells sorted from blood. Specified subset: CD45RA-negative fraction. The receptor source for this set is a woman in her twenties or thirties in good health.

The V gene is TRBV11-2, the J gene TRBJ1-3, with D perhaps matching TRBD1 (6 bases). CDR1 and CDR2 (germline): SGHAT, FQNNGV. The CDR3 runs to 20 residues. Trimming stripped 0 bases from V and 2 bases from J, with 23 bases between. DNA of the CDR3: TGTGCCAGCAGCTTAGATGGTTGGGTCACCGGGGGGCCTCCTGGAAACACCATATATTTT. Amino acid sequence: CASSLDGWVTGGPPGNTIYF.

The chain is built from TRBV2 and TRBJ2-2, with D unclear. The ends were cut back, 6 bases at V and 6 bases at J, with 11 bases in the middle. Germline CDR1 is SNHLY and CDR2 is FYNNEI. This CDR3 is built from 13 residues. The chain's CDR3 is CASSLERAGELFF. The DNA of the CDR3 is TGTGCCAGCAGCTTAGAACGGGCCGGGGAGCTGTTTTTT.

The CDR3 loop reads CASSLTGQGFVHEKLFF. The CDR3 coding sequence is TGTGCCAGCAGTCTCACAGGACAGGGCTTTGTTCATGAAAAACTGTTTTTT. J is TRBJ1-4 and V is TRBV7-3; 8 nucleotides match TRBD1. After removal of 6 bases from V and 6 bases from J, the junction contained 15 bases not matched to a gene. Germline V gives CDR1 SGHTA, CDR2 FQGTGA. The CDR3 spans 17 residues.

The chain is built from TRBV5-1 and TRBJ2-7; a possible D gene is TRBD2 (6 bases). This CDR3 comprises 13 residues. The V gene's germline CDR1 is SGHRS and CDR2 YFSETQ. The germline V and J ends were trimmed by 7 bases and 5 bases, with 16 bases remaining between them. Here the CDR3 reads CASCPRGGDEQYF. The CDR3 region has the DNA TGCGCCAGCTGCCCTCGCGGAGGGGACGAGCAGTACTTC.

The chain couples TRBV5-1 to TRBJ2-3, with 10 bases lining up with TRBD2. The CDR3 is made up of 14 amino acids. In germline, CDR1 is SGHRS, CDR2 YFSETQ. Germline trimming cut 7 bases from V and 1 base from J; bases unmatched to any gene: 3. CDR3 in DNA: TGCGCCAGCGGGGGGACTAGCGGCACAGATACGCAGTATTTT. It yields the protein CASGGTSGTDTQYF.

The rearrangement uses TRBV4-1 and TRBJ1-6; 8 bases agree with TRBD1. V trimming: 3 bases; J trimming: 5 bases; junction bases outside the gene matches: 3. Looked up from germline, CDR1 is MGHRA and CDR2 is YSYEKL. The CDR3 spans 15 residues. Here the CDR3 DNA reads TGCGCCAGCAGCCACCAGACAGGGGATAATTCACCCCTCCACTTT. Translation gives CASSHQTGDNSPLHF.

The table lists this clone with a few counts. The chain is built from TRBV2 and TRBJ1-5; D possibly corresponds to TRBD1 (6 bases). CDR1 and CDR2 from the germline V gene are SNHLY and FYNNEI. Between the trimmed V and J ends, which lost 9 bases and 0 bases, there was a span of 15 bases. The CDR3 has 15 amino acids. The CDR3 here is CASRRTDYSNQPQHF. The CDR3 DNA reads TGTGCCAGTAGGCGGACAGATTATAGCAATCAGCCCCAGCATTTT.

This chain connects TRBV2 to TRBJ2-3; D may be TRBD1 (5 bases). V lost 8 bases and J lost 1, with 19 bases in between. The CDR3 covers 16 residues. CDR1 and CDR2 from the germline V gene are SNHLY and FYNNEI. The DNA of the CDR3 is TGTGCCAGCCCGCAGACCGGACACCCTCGCACAGATACGCAGTATTTT. Amino acid sequence: CASPQTGHPRTDTQYF.

The chain recombines TRBV18 with TRBJ1-1; D might be TRBD1 (6 bases). The V end was cut by 5 bases, the J end by 6 bases, with 10 bases between. Germline V gene data show CDR1 as KGHSH and CDR2 as LQKENI. This CDR3 has 12 residues. The CDR3 loop is CASSSDRSEAFF. The CDR3 bases are TGTGCCAGCTCATCAGACAGGTCTGAAGCTTTCTTT.

This clone was observed once. The chain employs TRBV5-1 and TRBJ2-5, with unresolved D. Germline CDR1 reads SGHRS; CDR2 reads YFSETQ. The CDR3 length is 11 residues. Trimming left V 1 base short and J 5 bases short, with 3 bases between. Written as DNA, the CDR3 is TGCGCCAGCAGCTTGTTTGAGACCCAGTACTTC. It translates to CASSLFETQYF. Based on the CDR3 plus reference TRBV5-1 and TRBJ2-5, the full variable domain is KAGVTQTPRYLIKTRGQQVTLSCSPISGHRSVSWYQQTPGQGLQFLFEYFSETQRNKGNFPGRFSGRQFSNSRSEMNVSTLELGDSALYLCASSLFETQYFGPGTRLLVL.

The chain combines TRBV10-1 with TRBJ2-1; 12 bases align to TRBD2. Losses at the gene ends were 4 bases for V and 6 bases for J; bases not matched to a gene: 7. The CDR3 runs 16 residues. Germline CDR1 and CDR2: WNHNN and SYGVQD (reference sequence). The CDR3 region has the DNA TGCGCCAGCAGTGCGACCCTAGCGGGAGGGCGCAATGAGCAGTTCTTC. Its protein is CASSATLAGGRNEQFF.

The rearrangement links TRBV9 to TRBJ2-2; D might be TRBD2 (6 bases). Trimming stripped 0 bases from V and 9 bases from J, with 24 bases between. The CDR3 consists of 18 residues. Germline CDR1 reads SGDLS; CDR2 reads YYNGEE. CDR3 sequence: CASSVADGRLGTSRELFF. In DNA, the CDR3 is TGTGCCAGCAGCGTAGCTGATGGGAGGTTGGGAACAAGTCGGGAGCTGTTTTTT.

The chain has TRBV4-2 and TRBJ1-3; 11 bases align to TRBD1. V lost 0 bases and J lost 5; bases outside the gene matches: 3. This CDR3 has 16 amino acids. CDR1 is LGHNA, CDR2 YNFKEQ, per germline. Here the CDR3 DNA reads TGTGCCAGCAGCCAAGACGGGACAGGGGGGAGAAACACCATATATTTT. Its translation: CASSQDGTGGRNTIYF.

The V gene is TRBV30, the J gene TRBJ1-6; no reliable D call. The germline CDR1 and CDR2 sequences are GTSNPN and SVGIG (reference sequence). Trimming stripped 1 base from V and 9 bases from J, with 7 bases between. The CDR3 contains 12 residues. The CDR3 spells CAWSGESSPLHF. CDR3 DNA sequence: TGTGCCTGGAGTGGAGAGAGTTCACCCCTCCACTTT.

The chain has TRBV28 and TRBJ1-1; D gene unclear. The CDR3 contains 13 residues. Germline V lookup: CDR1 MDHEN, CDR2 SYDVKM. The ends were cut back, 3 bases at V and 3 bases at J, with 8 bases in the middle. The CDR3 nucleotides read TGTGCCAGCAGTTTCTGGGTGGACACTGAAGCTTTCTTT. This codes for CASSFWVDTEAFF.

This clone was counted a single time. V gene TRBV19 combines with J gene TRBJ1-5, with 7 bases aligning to TRBD1. Germline-derived CDR1 and CDR2 are LNHDA and SQIVND (reference sequence). This CDR3 spans 13 amino acids. The V gene end was trimmed by 7 bases and the J gene end by 5 bases; junction bases not matched to a gene: 5. Here the CDR3 reads CASNNRGHQPQHF. The CDR3 bases are TGTGCCAGTAACAACAGGGGTCATCAGCCCCAGCATTTT.

V usage is TRBV7-3 and J usage is TRBJ2-5, with TRBD2 matching 7 bases. J lost 2 bases, V lost 5 bases, and 11 bases had no gene match. Germline values: CDR1 SGHTA, CDR2 FQGTGA. There are 16 residues in the CDR3. The CDR3 reads CASSPNSASGQETQYF. The DNA for the CDR3 is TGTGCCAGCAGCCCTAATAGTGCTAGCGGACAAGAGACCCAGTACTTC.

The CDR3 protein is CASLAARKRNEQFF. As DNA, the CDR3 is TGTGCCAGCCTGGCGGCTCGAAAACGTAATGAGCAGTTCTTC. This rearrangement joins TRBV11-2 to TRBJ2-1; no clear D gene. The CDR3 contains 14 residues. The germline CDR1 and CDR2 sequences are SGHAT and FQNNGV. The V and J ends lost 8 bases and 7 bases respectively, with 18 bases between them.

The table lists this clone with a few counts. The V call is TRBV27, the J call TRBJ2-7; tentatively, D is TRBD2 (5 bases). This CDR3 has 14 amino acids. Germline V gene lookup returns CDR1 MNHEY and CDR2 SMNVEV (reference sequence). V dropped 7 bases and J dropped 1 base, with 14 bases sitting between them. DNA for the CDR3: TGTGCCAGCACTCTACGGGCGGGTTCCTACGAGCAGTACTTC. Protein: CASTLRAGSYEQYF.

This clone came up a few times. This same CDR3 is encoded by further DNA sequences in the sample. The chain is built from TRBV2 and TRBJ2-1; a possible D gene is TRBD2 (6 bases). Trimming pared 3 bases from V and 0 bases from J, leaving 9 bases between. Germline V gene sequence: CDR1 SNHLY, CDR2 FYNNEI. The CDR3 is 15 residues long. CDR3 protein: CASSESGSSYNEQFF. CDR3 DNA sequence: TGTGCCAGCAGTGAGTCCGGGAGCTCCTACAATGAGCAGTTCTTC.

Comment on this clone: A much more abundant neighbour one base away suggests this may be a read error. The same CDR3 also results from other DNA sequences found in this sample. This chain joins TRBV19 and TRBJ1-5, with a weak D call TRBD1 (6 bases). V was pared by 6 bases and J by 1 base, with 7 bases between. This CDR3 spans 13 amino acids. CDR1 and CDR2 from the germline V gene are LNHDA and SQIVND (reference sequence). This chain's CDR3 is CASRGQSNQPQHF. The CDR3 bases are TGTGCCAGTAGAGGACAGAGCAATCAGCCCCAGCATTTT.

The chain employs TRBV11-2 and TRBJ2-1; 9 nucleotides align to TRBD2. Trimming removed 4 bases from V and 8 bases from J; junction bases left unmatched: 6. Germline V CDR1 and CDR2: SGHAT, FQNNGV. The CDR3 runs to 14 residues. This CDR3 reads CASSSIAGDDEQFF. CDR3 nucleotides: TGTGCCAGCAGCTCGATAGCGGGAGACGATGAGCAGTTCTTC.

The rearrangement joins TRBV5-1 to TRBJ2-5; D may be TRBD1 or TRBD2 (5 bases each). Germline loops: CDR1 SGHRS, CDR2 YFSETQ. The V end was cut by 7 bases, the J end by 2 bases, with 18 bases between. This CDR3 has 15 residues. The CDR3 loop reads CASGREAGRQETQYF. The DNA of the CDR3 is TGCGCCAGCGGCCGCGAGGCAGGGAGACAAGAGACCCAGTACTTC.

J is TRBJ2-1 and V is TRBV28; 7 nucleotides agree with TRBD2. V lost 5 bases, J lost 9 bases, and 10 bases stayed unmatched. Germline CDR1 reads MDHEN; CDR2 reads SYDVKM. The CDR3 is 14 amino acids. The CDR3 protein is CASSRSRGGSEQFF. In DNA form, the CDR3 reads TGTGCCAGCAGTCGCTCCCGGGGAGGGAGTGAGCAGTTCTTC. Filled out from reference TRBV28 and TRBJ2-1, the complete variable domain reads DVKVTQSSRYLVKRTGEKVFLECVQDMDHENMFWYRQDPGLGLRLIYFSYDVKMKEKGDIPEGYSVSREKKERFSLILESASTNQTSMYLCASSRSRGGSEQFFGPGTRLTVL.

The chain carries TRBV11-2 and TRBJ2-7, with D tentatively TRBD2 (5 bases). The CDR3 runs 14 residues. V lost 0 bases and J lost 4, with 10 bases in between. The germline V gene encodes CDR1 SGHAT and CDR2 FQNNGV. The CDR3 nucleotides read TGTGCCAGCAGCTTAGACCGCGGACTTTACGAGCAGTACTTC. Translating it yields CASSLDRGLYEQYF.

Concerning this clone: Other nucleotide sequences from this sample produce the same CDR3. V is TRBV28 and J is TRBJ2-7; perhaps TRBD2 as D (5 bases). Trimming removed 4 bases at V and 1 base at J, with 8 bases between. The CDR3 is 13 residues long. Germline V gene data show CDR1 as MDHEN and CDR2 as SYDVKM. CDR3: CASSSGGSYEQYF. In DNA, the CDR3 is TGTGCCAGCAGTTCCGGCGGGTCCTACGAGCAGTACTTC.

The V gene is TRBV6-6, the J gene TRBJ2-7, with a weak D call TRBD2 (6 bases). CDR1 is MNHNY and CDR2 is SVGAGI in the germline V gene (reference sequence). V dropped 7 bases and J dropped 0 bases, with 19 bases sitting between them. This CDR3 is built from 16 residues. For the CDR3, the DNA is TGTGCCAGCAACGCCCCGCTGGGGGGTATCTCCTACGAGCAGTACTTC. It codes for CASNAPLGGISYEQYF.